The entry below describes one TCR beta chain. This clone was detected once. Its recognized antigen is unknown. Base qualities are not recorded, but no much larger clone differs from it by a single base. During colonoscopy, one to two pinch biopsies were obtained from the rectum for research. No immunosuppressive medication had been given to the ulcerative colitis patients before the diagnostic colonoscopy. Rectal biopsies were digested with proteinase K before DNA isolation. The Wizard kit (Promega) was used to extract genomic DNA from the blood and intestinal samples. The sample comes from a study of pediatric ulcerative colitis (dated by TCRdb to 2018 to 2020). For context, the study as a whole: Pancolitis was present in roughly 7 ulcerative colitis patients and left-sided colitis in two, and histology consistent with ulcerative colitis was found in all of these patients. By Pediatric Ulcerative Colitis Activity Index, mild disease was classified in two patients, moderate disease in several and acute severe colitis in three. From under ten newly diagnosed, treatment-naive pediatric ulcerative colitis patients and four non-IBD control children, paired blood and rectal samples were collected. Results and caveats for the whole study, not just this receptor: A couple of rectal CDR3 clonotypes were present in all ulcerative colitis patients and in none of the controls. Features of the rectal repertoire distinguished controls, mild-moderate colitis patients and acute severe colitis patients, and in acute severe colitis rectal diversity was lower because of clonal expansions. Compared with controls, ulcerative colitis patients showed significantly higher autologous blood-rectal clonal overlap, a finding that suggests increased T cell trafficking to inflamed tissue. Rectal pinch biopsies may have included blood-derived T cells, especially in patients with overt colitis. Only a handful of individuals were included in the healthy control group, which was small. A couple of patients' blood samples yielded substantially fewer templates for technical reasons and were excluded from blood-rectal overlap analysis. Repertoires were derived from total lymphocyte DNA, so rare subsets such as regulatory T cells may have patterns not reflected.

Rearranged CDR3 beta regions were amplified from genomic DNA with multiplex V and J primers using the immunoSEQ TRB Survey service. To keep sequencing depth the same across samples, survey-level depth of up to 500,000 reads per sample was applied. The libraries were purified, combined into pools and sequenced with Illumina technology. The source study handled its data this way. immunoSEQ online tools were used for productive clonality, sample overlap, pairwise scatters, CDR3 beta length, V/D/J gene usage and productiveness. Calculated diversity was the number of unique rearrangements divided by total templates times 100; Shannon and Simpson indices were also computed. Principal component analysis was performed on Z-score normalized data with the R prcomp function and the ggbiplot package. Blood-rectal clonal overlap within each subject was quantified with Morisita's index. TCRdb took over this immuneACCESS table, retaining in-frame rearrangements with V and J assigned. Such tables are incomplete; in checked studies, under half of the missing clones stem from an unresolved V gene, and the remainder is unexplained. V, J and clone size reflect that table, while D and trimming were determined from the DNA. The sample table contains about 36,000 clones; only one count was recorded for less than 80% of them. The top ten clones comprise 0.65% to 0.95% of the sample.

CDR1 MDHEN and CDR2 SYDVKM are derived from the germline V gene. The CDR3 spans 14 residues, from the cysteine through the phenylalanine. The entry retains the CDR3 DNA only, 42 bases that are in frame from base 1. V and J are trimmed by 5 bases and 6 bases, and the gene matches miss 4 bases of the junction. The rearrangement combines TRBV28 with TRBJ1-4; 9 central nucleotides agree with TRBD1. This TCR was recovered from a boy between 10 and 17 years old with moderate ulcerative colitis. The sequencing sample was made of gut tissue. The CDR3: CASSPTGGDEKLFF. The DNA is TGTGCCAGCAGTCCCACAGGGGGCGATGAAAAACTGTTTTTT.